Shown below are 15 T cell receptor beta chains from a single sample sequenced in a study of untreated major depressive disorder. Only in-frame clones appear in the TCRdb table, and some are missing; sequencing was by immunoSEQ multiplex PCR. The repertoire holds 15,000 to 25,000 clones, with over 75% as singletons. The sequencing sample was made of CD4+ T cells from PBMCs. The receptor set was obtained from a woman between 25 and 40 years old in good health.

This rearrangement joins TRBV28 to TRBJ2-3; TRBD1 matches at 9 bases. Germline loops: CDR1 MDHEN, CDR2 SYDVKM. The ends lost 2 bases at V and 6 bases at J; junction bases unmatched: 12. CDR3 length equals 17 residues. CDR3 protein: CASSLPQQGAVGDTQYF. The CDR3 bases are TGTGCCAGCAGTTTACCCCAACAGGGGGCAGTCGGGGATACGCAGTATTTT.

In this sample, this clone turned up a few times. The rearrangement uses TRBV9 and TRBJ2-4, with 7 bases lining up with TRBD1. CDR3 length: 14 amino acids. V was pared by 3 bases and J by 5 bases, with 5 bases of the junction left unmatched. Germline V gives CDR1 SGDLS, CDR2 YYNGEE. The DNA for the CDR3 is TGTGCCAGCAGCGCGACAGGGAGACAAAACATTCAGTACTTC. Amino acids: CASSATGRQNIQYF.

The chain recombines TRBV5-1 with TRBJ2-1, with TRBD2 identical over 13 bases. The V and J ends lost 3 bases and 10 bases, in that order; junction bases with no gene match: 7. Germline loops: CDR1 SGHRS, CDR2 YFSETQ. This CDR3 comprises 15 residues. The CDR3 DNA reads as TGCGCCAGCAGCTCAGGGACTAGCGGGATTAGGGAGCAGTTCTTC. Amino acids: CASSSGTSGIREQFF.

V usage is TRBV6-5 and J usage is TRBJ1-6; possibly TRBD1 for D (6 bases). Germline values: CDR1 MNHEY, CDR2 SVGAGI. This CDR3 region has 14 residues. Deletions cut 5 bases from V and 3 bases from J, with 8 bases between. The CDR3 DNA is TGTGCCAGCAGTCCGACAGGCTATAATTCACCCCTCCACTTT. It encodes CASSPTGYNSPLHF.

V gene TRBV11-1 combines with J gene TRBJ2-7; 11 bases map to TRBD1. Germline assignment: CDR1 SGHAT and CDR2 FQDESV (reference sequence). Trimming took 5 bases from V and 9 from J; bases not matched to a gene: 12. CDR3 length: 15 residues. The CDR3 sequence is CASSIPGQGDPRQYF. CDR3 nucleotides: TGTGCCAGCAGCATCCCGGGACAGGGGGATCCGCGGCAGTACTTC.

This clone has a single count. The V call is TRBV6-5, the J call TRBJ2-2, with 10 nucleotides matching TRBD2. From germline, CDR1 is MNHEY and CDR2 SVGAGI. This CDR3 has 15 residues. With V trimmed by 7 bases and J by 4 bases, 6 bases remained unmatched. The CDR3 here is CASTEGTSATGELFF. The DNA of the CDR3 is TGTGCCAGCACCGAAGGGACTAGCGCCACCGGGGAGCTGTTTTTT.

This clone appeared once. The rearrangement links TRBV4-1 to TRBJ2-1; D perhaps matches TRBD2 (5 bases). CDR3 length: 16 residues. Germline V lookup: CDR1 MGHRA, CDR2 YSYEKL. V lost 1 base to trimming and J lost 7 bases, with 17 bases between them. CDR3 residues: CASSQASGIERNEQFF. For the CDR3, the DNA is TGCGCCAGCAGCCAAGCAAGCGGAATCGAGAGGAATGAGCAGTTCTTC.

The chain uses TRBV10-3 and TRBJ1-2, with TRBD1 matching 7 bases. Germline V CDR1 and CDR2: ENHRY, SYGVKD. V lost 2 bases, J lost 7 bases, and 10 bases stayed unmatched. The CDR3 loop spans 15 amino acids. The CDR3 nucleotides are TGTGCCATCAGTGAGCCCGGGACAGCGGGGGGTGGCTACACCTTC. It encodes CAISEPGTAGGGYTF.

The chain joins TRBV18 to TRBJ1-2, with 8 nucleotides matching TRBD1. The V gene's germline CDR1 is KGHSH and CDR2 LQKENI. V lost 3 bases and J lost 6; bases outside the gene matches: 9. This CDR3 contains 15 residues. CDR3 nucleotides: TGTGCCAGCTCACCGACCCAGGGGGCGCGGGATGGCTACACCTTC. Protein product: CASSPTQGARDGYTF.

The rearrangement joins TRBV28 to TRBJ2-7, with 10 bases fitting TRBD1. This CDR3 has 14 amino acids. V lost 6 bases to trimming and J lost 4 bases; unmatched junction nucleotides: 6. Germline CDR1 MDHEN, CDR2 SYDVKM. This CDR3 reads CASRRGQGFYEQYF. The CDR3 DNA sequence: TGTGCCAGCAGGAGGGGACAGGGGTTTTACGAGCAGTACTTC.

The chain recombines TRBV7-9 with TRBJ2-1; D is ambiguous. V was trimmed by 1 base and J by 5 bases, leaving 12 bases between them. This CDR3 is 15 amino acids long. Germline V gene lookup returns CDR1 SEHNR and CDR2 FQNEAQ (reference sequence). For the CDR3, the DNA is TGTGCCAGCAGCTTAGTAGGGATAGGAAACAATGAGCAGTTCTTC. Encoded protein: CASSLVGIGNNEQFF.

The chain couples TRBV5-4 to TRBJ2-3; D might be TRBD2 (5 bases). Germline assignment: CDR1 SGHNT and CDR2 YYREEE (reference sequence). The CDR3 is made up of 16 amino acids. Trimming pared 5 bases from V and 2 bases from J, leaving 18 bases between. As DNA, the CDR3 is TGTGCCAGCAGTAATAAAGCGGAGAGGGTCACAGATACGCAGTATTTT. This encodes CASSNKAERVTDTQYF.

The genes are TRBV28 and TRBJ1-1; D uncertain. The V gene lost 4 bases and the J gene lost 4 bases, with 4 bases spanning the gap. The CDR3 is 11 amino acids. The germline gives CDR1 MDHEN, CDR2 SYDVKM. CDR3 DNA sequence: TGTGCCAGCAGTTCGGGCACTGAAGCTTTCTTT. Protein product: CASSSGTEAFF.

The DNA for the CDR3 is TGTGCCAGCAGCCCTTCACCGGGTCCACAAGAGACCCAGTACTTC. As protein: CASSPSPGPQETQYF. This chain uses TRBV4-2 with TRBJ2-5, with D uncertain. CDR3 length: 15 residues. The ends were cut back, 4 bases at V and 2 bases at J, with 14 bases in the middle. The germline CDR1 and CDR2 sequences are LGHNA and YNFKEQ.

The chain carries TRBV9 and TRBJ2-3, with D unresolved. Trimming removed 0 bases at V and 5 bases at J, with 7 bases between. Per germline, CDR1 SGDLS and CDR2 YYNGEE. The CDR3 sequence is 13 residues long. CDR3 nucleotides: TGTGCCAGCAGCGTAGAAGAGTTAGATACGCAGTATTTT. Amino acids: CASSVEELDTQYF.